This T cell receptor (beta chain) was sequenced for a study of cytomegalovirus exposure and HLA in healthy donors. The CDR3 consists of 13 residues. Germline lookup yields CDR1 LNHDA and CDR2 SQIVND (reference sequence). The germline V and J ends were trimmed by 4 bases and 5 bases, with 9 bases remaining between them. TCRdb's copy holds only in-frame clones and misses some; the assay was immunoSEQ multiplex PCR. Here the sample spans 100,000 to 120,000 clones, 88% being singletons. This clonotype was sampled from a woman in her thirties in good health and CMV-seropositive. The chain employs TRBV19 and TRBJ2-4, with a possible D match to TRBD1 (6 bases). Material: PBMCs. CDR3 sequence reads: CASSKGGQNIQYF. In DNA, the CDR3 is TGTGCCAGTAGTAAAGGGGGTCAAAACATTCAGTACTTC. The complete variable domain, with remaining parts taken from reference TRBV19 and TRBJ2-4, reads DGGITQSPKYLFRKEGQNVTLSCEQNLNHDAMYWYRQDPGQGLRLIYYSQIVNDFQKGDIAEGYSVSREKKESFPLTVTSAQKNPTAFYLCASSKGGQNIQYFGAGTRLSVL.